A selection of T cell receptor beta chains follows, all from one sample in a study of T cell responses to AZD1222 COVID-19 vaccine. Assay used: immunoSEQ multiplex PCR; TCRdb lists only in-frame clones, some missing. Of 120,000 or so clones listed, 75% to 95% are singletons. The sequenced sample was peripheral blood, obtained 28 days after the second dose of the MenACWY control vaccine. These receptors came from an adult who received the MenACWY meningococcal vaccine as a control. CDR3s include the opening cysteine and the closing phenylalanine or tryptophan. The order of the fields is D gene, V gene, J gene, clone size, CDR3 protein, CDR3 DNA. The D gene is left open where the match is weak. Size is omitted from some rows. Given values are once, few, many or a class for expanded clones.

-	TRBV18	TRBJ2-1	-	CASSPIGPTPVYEQFF	TGTGCCAGCTCACCTATCGGGCCGACGCCCGTCTATGAGCAGTTCTTC
-	TRBV7-8	TRBJ1-3	-	CASSLNGLGQAGNTIYF	TGTGCCAGCAGCTTAAACGGTCTGGGGCAAGCTGGAAACACCATATATTTT
TRBD2	TRBV2	TRBJ2-5	-	CASKRTSEETQYF	TGTGCCAGCAAAAGGACTAGCGAAGAGACCCAGTACTTC
TRBD1	TRBV6-5	TRBJ2-7	-	CASSPGDSSYEQYF	TGTGCCAGCAGCCCCGGGGACAGCTCCTACGAGCAGTACTTC
TRBD1	TRBV28	TRBJ1-1	-	CASSLQGSVPEAFF	TGTGCCAGCAGTCTACAGGGGTCCGTCCCTGAAGCTTTCTTT
-	TRBV10-3	TRBJ2-3	once	CAISENKGTQYF	TGTGCCATCAGTGAGAATAAGGGTACGCAGTATTTT
-	TRBV5-6	TRBJ2-7	-	CASSLGYEQYF	TGTGCCAGCAGCTTGGGCTACGAGCAGTACTTC
-	TRBV6-5	TRBJ2-2	-	CASSPSVGELFF	TGTGCCAGCAGCCCCTCGGTGGGGGAGCTGTTTTTT
TRBD2	TRBV10-3	TRBJ2-5	-	CAIASGGEQETQYF	TGTGCCATTGCTAGCGGGGGCGAACAAGAGACCCAGTACTTC
-	TRBV7-8	TRBJ1-6	-	CASSLSQTNSPLHF	TGTGCCAGCAGCTTAAGTCAGACTAATTCACCCCTCCACTTT
-	TRBV3-1/TRBV3-2	TRBJ2-3	-	CASSQVGTPHDF	TGTGCCAGCAGCCAAGTTGGAACCCCGCACGATTTT
-	TRBV19	TRBJ2-2	-	CASSIVPGPNTGELFF	TGTGCCAGTAGTATAGTCCCGGGACCTAACACCGGGGAGCTGTTTTTT
-	TRBV4-2	TRBJ1-2	-	CASSQDWRGNYGYTF	TGTGCCAGCAGCCAAGATTGGAGGGGTAACTATGGCTACACCTTC
TRBD1	TRBV19	TRBJ2-5	-	CASSAQGSETQYF	TGTGCCAGTAGTGCACAGGGGTCAGAGACCCAGTACTTC
-	TRBV11-2	TRBJ1-4	-	CASTPFPQGGGEKLFF	TGTGCCAGCACCCCCTTCCCCCAAGGGGGAGGTGAAAAACTGTTTTTT
-	TRBV29-1	TRBJ2-2	-	CSARDLRGLFF	TGCAGCGCCCGGGACCTCCGAGGGCTGTTTTTT
-	TRBV25-1	TRBJ2-1	-	CASSDLGSSYNEQFF	TGTGCCAGCAGTGATCTCGGTAGCTCCTACAATGAGCAGTTCTTC
-	TRBV24-1	TRBJ2-2	-	CATSDSVPAGSNTGELFF	TGTGCCACCAGTGACTCGGTCCCGGCGGGATCGAACACCGGGGAGCTGTTTTTT
TRBD1	TRBV7-9	TRBJ1-6	-	CASSQDRVPSPLHF	TGTGCCAGCAGCCAGGACAGGGTCCCTTCACCCCTCCACTTT
-	TRBV5-8	TRBJ2-5	-	CASSWEGTRQETQYF	TGTGCCAGCAGCTGGGAAGGGACCAGACAAGAGACCCAGTACTTC
TRBD1	TRBV19	TRBJ1-4	-	CASSILGTALNEKLFF	TGTGCCAGTAGTATTCTGGGGACAGCACTTAATGAAAAACTGTTTTTT
TRBD1	TRBV27	TRBJ2-7	-	CASSTRSLDRGSYEQYF	TGTGCCAGCAGTACAAGGAGCCTGGACAGGGGGTCCTACGAGCAGTACTTC
-	TRBV19	TRBJ2-1	few	CASSLVSGSYNEQFF	TGTGCCAGTAGTCTTGTTTCGGGTTCCTACAATGAGCAGTTCTTC
-	TRBV28	TRBJ2-7	few	CASSLPGEGWYEQYF	TGTGCCAGCAGTTTACCAGGGGAAGGGTGGTACGAGCAGTACTTC
TRBD1	TRBV5-4	TRBJ1-6	-	CASSRTPQGVMDSPLHF	TGTGCCAGCAGCCGGACTCCTCAGGGGGTGATGGATTCACCCCTCCACTTT
-	TRBV7-8	TRBJ1-2	-	CASSPGTGRWGYTF	TGTGCCAGCAGCCCCGGGACCGGGAGATGGGGCTACACCTTC
-	TRBV2	TRBJ2-6	-	CASSEGGEVSGANVLTF	TGTGCCAGCAGTGAAGGAGGCGAAGTCTCTGGGGCCAACGTCCTGACTTTC
TRBD1	TRBV4-2	TRBJ1-6	-	CASSQKTNRGTGSYNSPLHF	TGTGCCAGCAGCCAAAAAACAAACAGGGGGACGGGCTCCTATAATTCACCCCTCCACTTT
TRBD1	TRBV7-2	TRBJ2-1	-	CASSLRWDRVNNEQFF	TGTGCCAGCAGCTTACGCTGGGACAGGGTGAACAATGAGCAGTTCTTC
TRBD1	TRBV29-1	TRBJ2-7	-	CSGGQGVYEQYF	TGCAGCGGGGGGCAGGGGGTCTACGAGCAGTACTTC
TRBD2	TRBV6-5	TRBJ2-6	-	CASSKPSGGTNVLTF	TGTGCCAGCAGCAAACCCTCGGGGGGGACCAACGTCCTGACTTTC
-	TRBV9	TRBJ2-1	-	CASSVVDSEQFF	TGTGCCAGCAGCGTAGTTGATTCTGAGCAGTTCTTC
TRBD1	TRBV7-8	TRBJ1-2	-	CASSPWGQGIGYTF	TGTGCCAGCAGCCCATGGGGACAGGGTATTGGCTACACCTTC
TRBD2	TRBV5-1	TRBJ2-2	-	CASKRIAGETGELFF	TGCGCCAGCAAGAGAATAGCGGGAGAGACCGGGGAGCTGTTTTTT
TRBD1	TRBV29-1	TRBJ1-2	-	CSAGQGGGGYTF	TGCAGCGCGGGACAGGGAGGTGGTGGCTACACCTTC
-	TRBV2	TRBJ2-1	-	CASSEWVEAPGKIIYNEQFF	TGTGCCAGCAGTGAATGGGTCGAGGCACCTGGCAAAATCATATACAATGAGCAGTTCTTC
-	TRBV28	TRBJ1-5	-	CASSGDSPRWPQHF	TGTGCCAGCAGTGGTGACAGCCCACGATGGCCCCAGCATTTT
TRBD2	TRBV9	TRBJ2-2	-	CASSVAPGLAHTGELFF	TGTGCCAGCAGCGTAGCCCCCGGACTAGCGCACACCGGGGAGCTGTTTTTT
TRBD1	TRBV5-1	TRBJ2-6	-	CASSPGTGVGANVLTF	TGCGCCAGCAGCCCGGGGACAGGGGTTGGGGCCAACGTCCTGACTTTC
-	TRBV2	TRBJ1-4	-	CASGKDLLNEKLFF	TGTGCCAGCGGAAAGGACCTCCTAAATGAAAAACTGTTTTTT
-	TRBV6-4	TRBJ2-1	-	CASSDGPNNEQFF	TGTGCCAGCAGTGACGGACCAAACAATGAGCAGTTCTTC
-	TRBV19	TRBJ1-2	-	CASSAAAGANYGYTF	TGTGCCAGTAGTGCGGCGGCGGGGGCTAACTATGGCTACACCTTC
-	TRBV11-1	TRBJ2-7	once	CASSKVGQSEQYF	TGTGCCAGCAGCAAAGTGGGACAAAGCGAGCAGTACTTC
-	TRBV6-5	TRBJ1-4	-	CASRHGGSENEKLFF	TGTGCCAGCAGACACGGCGGCTCCGAAAATGAAAAACTGTTTTTT
-	TRBV3-1/TRBV3-2	TRBJ2-3	-	CASSPQALGRADTQYF	TGTGCCAGCAGCCCGCAAGCCCTAGGGAGAGCAGATACGCAGTATTTT
TRBD1	TRBV6-5	TRBJ1-1	few	CASSSDRTGEAFF	TGTGCCAGCAGTTCGGACAGGACGGGTGAAGCTTTCTTT
TRBD1	TRBV18	TRBJ2-3	-	CASSPYIQGATDTQYF	TGTGCCAGCTCACCATATATACAGGGGGCAACAGATACGCAGTATTTT
-	TRBV19	TRBJ1-1	-	CASSSGVNTEAFF	TGTGCCAGTAGTTCGGGGGTAAACACTGAAGCTTTCTTT
TRBD1	TRBV29-1	TRBJ1-1	-	CSVEGTGTANTEAFF	TGCAGCGTTGAAGGGACCGGGACAGCGAACACTGAAGCTTTCTTT
-	TRBV18	TRBJ1-2	-	CASSPRDNYGYTF	TGTGCCAGCTCACCGAGAGATAACTATGGCTACACCTTC
TRBD2	TRBV6-5	TRBJ2-1	medium-sized	CASSIGLAGADEQFF	TGTGCCAGCAGTATCGGACTAGCGGGAGCGGATGAGCAGTTCTTC
TRBD1	TRBV14	TRBJ1-6	-	CASSAGQSSYNSPLHF	TGTGCCAGCAGCGCGGGACAGAGCTCCTATAATTCACCCCTCCACTTT
-	TRBV6-2/TRBV6-3	TRBJ1-3	-	CASSESGNTIYF	TGTGCCAGCAGTGAGAGTGGAAACACCATATATTTT
-	TRBV6-4	TRBJ1-5	-	CASSTTPNQPQHF	TGTGCCAGCAGTACGACCCCCAATCAGCCCCAGCATTTT
TRBD2	TRBV2	TRBJ2-1	-	CASRATSGRGLDEQFF	TGTGCCAGCAGAGCCACTAGCGGGAGAGGGTTGGATGAGCAGTTCTTC
-	TRBV4-1	TRBJ1-2	-	CASSPLGGVDGYTF	TGCGCCAGCAGCCCCCTCGGGGGAGTGGATGGCTACACCTTC
-	TRBV27	TRBJ2-5	few	CASSLISGQTQYF	TGTGCCAGCAGTTTAATATCGGGGCAGACCCAGTACTTC
-	TRBV6-2/TRBV6-3	TRBJ1-3	-	CASSYGTTGNTIYF	TGTGCCAGCAGTTACGGGACAACTGGAAACACCATATATTTT
TRBD2	TRBV30	TRBJ2-3	-	CAWSGAGGISSTDTQYF	TGTGCCTGGAGTGGGGCGGGAGGCATATCTAGCACAGATACGCAGTATTTT